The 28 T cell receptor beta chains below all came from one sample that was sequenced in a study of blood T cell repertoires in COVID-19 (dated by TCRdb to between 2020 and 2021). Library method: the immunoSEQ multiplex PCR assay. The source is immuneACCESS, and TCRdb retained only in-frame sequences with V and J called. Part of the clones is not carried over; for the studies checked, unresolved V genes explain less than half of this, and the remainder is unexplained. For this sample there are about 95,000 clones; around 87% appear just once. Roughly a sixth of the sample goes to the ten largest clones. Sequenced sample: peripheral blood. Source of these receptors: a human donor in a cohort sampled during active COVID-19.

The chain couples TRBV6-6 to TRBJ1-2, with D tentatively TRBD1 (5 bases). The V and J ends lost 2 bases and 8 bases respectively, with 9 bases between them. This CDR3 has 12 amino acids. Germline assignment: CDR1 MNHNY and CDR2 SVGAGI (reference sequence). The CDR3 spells CASSYAGQGYTF. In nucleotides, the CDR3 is TGTGCCAGCAGTTACGCGGGGCAGGGCTACACCTTC.

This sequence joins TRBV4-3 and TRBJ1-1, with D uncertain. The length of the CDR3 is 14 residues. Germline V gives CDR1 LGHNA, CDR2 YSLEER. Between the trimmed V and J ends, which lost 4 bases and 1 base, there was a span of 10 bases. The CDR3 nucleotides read TGCGCCAGCAGCCGTTCCGGGAAGAACACTGAAGCTTTCTTT. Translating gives CASSRSGKNTEAFF.

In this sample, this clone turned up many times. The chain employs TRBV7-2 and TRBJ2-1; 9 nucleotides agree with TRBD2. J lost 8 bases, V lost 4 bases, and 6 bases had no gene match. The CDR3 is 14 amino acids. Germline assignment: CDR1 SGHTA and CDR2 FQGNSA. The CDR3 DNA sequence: TGTGCCAGCAGCTGGGGACTAGCTGGCGATGAGCAGTTCTTC. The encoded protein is CASSWGLAGDEQFF. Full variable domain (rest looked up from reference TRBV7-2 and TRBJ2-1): GAGVSQSPSNKVTEKGKDVELRCDPISGHTALYWYRQSLGQGLEFLIYFQGNSAPDKSGLPSDRFSAERTGGSVSTLTIQRTQQEDSAVYLCASSWGLAGDEQFFGPGTRLTVL.

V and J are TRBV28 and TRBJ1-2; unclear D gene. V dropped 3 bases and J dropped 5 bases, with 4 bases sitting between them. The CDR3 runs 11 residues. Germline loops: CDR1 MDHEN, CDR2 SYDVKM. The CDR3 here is CASSFPYGYTF. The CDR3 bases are TGTGCCAGCAGTTTCCCATATGGCTACACCTTC.

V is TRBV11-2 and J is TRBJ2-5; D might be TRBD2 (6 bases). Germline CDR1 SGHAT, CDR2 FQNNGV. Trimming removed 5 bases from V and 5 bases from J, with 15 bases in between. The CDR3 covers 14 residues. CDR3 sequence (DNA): TGTGCCAGCAGCCAAATCGCGGGGCTGGAGACCCAGTACTTC. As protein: CASSQIAGLETQYF.

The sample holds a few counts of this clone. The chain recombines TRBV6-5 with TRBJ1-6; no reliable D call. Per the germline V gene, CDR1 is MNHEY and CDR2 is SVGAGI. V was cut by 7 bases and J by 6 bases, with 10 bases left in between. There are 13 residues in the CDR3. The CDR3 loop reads CASTRGGNSPLHF. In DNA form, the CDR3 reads TGTGCCAGCACGCGGGGAGGTAATTCACCCCTCCACTTT.

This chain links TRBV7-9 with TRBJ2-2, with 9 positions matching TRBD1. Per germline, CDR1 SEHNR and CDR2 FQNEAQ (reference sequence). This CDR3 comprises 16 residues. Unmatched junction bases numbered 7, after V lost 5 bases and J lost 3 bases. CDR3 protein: CASSQPGTGHTGELFF. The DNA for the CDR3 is TGTGCCAGCAGCCAACCCGGGACAGGGCACACCGGGGAGCTGTTTTTT.

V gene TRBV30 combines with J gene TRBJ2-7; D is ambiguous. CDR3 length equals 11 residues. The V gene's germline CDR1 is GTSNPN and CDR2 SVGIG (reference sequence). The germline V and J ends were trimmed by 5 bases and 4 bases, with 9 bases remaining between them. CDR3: CAWATGYEQYF. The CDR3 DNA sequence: TGTGCCTGGGCGACTGGGTACGAGCAGTACTTC.

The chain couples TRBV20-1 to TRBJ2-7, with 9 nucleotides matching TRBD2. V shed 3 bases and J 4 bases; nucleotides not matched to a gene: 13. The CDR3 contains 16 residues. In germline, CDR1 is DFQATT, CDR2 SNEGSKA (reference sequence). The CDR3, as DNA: TGCAGTGCTAGTGGCTATTCCAGCGGGGGGAAATACGAGCAGTACTTC. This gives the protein CSASGYSSGGKYEQYF.

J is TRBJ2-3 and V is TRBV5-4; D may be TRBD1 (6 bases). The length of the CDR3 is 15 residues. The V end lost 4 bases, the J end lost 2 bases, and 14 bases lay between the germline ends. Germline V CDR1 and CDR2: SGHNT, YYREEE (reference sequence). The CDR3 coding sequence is TGTGCCAGCAGCATCGGGACACAAGTCACAGATACGCAGTATTTT. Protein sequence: CASSIGTQVTDTQYF.

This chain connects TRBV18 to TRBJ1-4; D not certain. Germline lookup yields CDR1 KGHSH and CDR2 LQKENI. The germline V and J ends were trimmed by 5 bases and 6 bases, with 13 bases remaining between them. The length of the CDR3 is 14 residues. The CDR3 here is CASSSTARDEKLFF. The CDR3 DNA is TGTGCCAGCTCAAGTACGGCGAGGGATGAAAAACTGTTTTTT.

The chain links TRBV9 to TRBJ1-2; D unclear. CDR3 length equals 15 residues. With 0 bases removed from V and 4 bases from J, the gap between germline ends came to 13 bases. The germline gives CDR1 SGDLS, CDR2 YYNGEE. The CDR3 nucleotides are TGTGCCAGCAGCGTAGGAGCCCCGGGAGCCTATGGCTACACCTTC. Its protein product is CASSVGAPGAYGYTF.

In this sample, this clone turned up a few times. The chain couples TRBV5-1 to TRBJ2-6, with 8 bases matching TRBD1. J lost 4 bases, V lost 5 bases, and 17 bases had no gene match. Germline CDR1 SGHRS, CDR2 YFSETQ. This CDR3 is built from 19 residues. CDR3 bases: TGCGCCAGCAGTCTTAGGGCTGGGACAGGAATGGCCGGGGCCAACGTCCTGACTTTC. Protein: CASSLRAGTGMAGANVLTF.

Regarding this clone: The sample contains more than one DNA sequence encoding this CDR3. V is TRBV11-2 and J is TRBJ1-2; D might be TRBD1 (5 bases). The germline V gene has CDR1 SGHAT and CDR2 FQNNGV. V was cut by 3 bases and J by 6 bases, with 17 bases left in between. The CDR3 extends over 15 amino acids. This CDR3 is CASSFLSGEIDGYTF. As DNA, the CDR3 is TGTGCCAGCAGCTTCTTATCGGGGGAAATAGATGGCTACACCTTC. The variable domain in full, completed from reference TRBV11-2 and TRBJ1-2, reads EAGVAQSPRYKIIEKRQSVAFWCNPISGHATLYWYQQILGQGPKLLIQFQNNGVVDDSQLPKDRFSAERLKGVDSTLKIQPAKLEDSAVYLCASSFLSGEIDGYTFGSGTRLTVV.

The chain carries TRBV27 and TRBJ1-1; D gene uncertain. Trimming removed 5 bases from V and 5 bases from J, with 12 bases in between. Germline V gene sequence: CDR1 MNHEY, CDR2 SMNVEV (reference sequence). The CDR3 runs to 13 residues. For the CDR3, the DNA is TGTGCCAGCAGTATAGCGAGGCGGACTGAAGCTTTCTTT. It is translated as CASSIARRTEAFF.

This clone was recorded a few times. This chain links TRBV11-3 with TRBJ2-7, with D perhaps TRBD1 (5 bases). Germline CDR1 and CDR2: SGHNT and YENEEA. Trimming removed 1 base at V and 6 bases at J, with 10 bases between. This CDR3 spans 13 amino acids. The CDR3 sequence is CASSLVFGAEQYF. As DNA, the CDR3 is TGTGCCAGCAGCTTAGTCTTTGGGGCCGAGCAGTACTTC.

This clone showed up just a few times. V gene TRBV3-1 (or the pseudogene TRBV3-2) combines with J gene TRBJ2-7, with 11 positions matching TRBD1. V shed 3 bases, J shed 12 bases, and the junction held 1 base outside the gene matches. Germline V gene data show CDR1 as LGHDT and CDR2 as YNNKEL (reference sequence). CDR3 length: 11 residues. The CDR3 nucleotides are TGTGCCAGCAGCCAGGGGACAGGGGGGTACTTC. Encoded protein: CASSQGTGGYF.

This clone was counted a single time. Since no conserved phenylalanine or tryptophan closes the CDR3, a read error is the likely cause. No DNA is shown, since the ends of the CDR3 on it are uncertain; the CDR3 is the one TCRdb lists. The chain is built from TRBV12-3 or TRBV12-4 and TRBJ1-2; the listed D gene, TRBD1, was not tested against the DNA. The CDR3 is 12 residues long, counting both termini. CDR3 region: CASSPGQGVPPS.

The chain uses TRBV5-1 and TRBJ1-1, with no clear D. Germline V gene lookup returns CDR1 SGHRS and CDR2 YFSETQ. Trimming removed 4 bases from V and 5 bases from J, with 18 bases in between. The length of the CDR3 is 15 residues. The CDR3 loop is CASSRRDPGVTEAFF. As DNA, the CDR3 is TGCGCCAGCAGCCGCCGCGACCCCGGGGTGACTGAAGCTTTCTTT.

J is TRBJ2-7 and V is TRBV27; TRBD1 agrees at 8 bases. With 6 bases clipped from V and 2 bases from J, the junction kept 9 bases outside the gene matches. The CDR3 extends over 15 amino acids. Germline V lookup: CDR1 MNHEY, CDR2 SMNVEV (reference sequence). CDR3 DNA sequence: TGTGCCAGCAGCACCAGACAGGGGTCTACCTACGAGCAGTACTTC. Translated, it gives CASSTRQGSTYEQYF.

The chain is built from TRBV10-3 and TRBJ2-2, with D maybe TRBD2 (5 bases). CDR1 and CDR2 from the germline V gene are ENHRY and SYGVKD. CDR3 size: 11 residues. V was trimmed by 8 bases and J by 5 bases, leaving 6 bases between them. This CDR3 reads CAIRGTGELFF. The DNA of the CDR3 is TGTGCCATCCGGGGTACCGGGGAGCTGTTTTTT.

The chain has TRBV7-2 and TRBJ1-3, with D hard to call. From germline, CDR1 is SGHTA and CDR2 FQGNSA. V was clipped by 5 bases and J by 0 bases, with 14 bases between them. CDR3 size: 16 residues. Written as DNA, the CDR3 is TGTGCCAGCAGCCGCTTGGTCGCGAGCTCTGGAAACACCATATATTTT. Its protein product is CASSRLVASSGNTIYF. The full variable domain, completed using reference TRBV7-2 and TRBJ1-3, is GAGVSQSPSNKVTEKGKDVELRCDPISGHTALYWYRQSLGQGLEFLIYFQGNSAPDKSGLPSDRFSAERTGGSVSTLTIQRTQQEDSAVYLCASSRLVASSGNTIYFGEGSWLTVV.

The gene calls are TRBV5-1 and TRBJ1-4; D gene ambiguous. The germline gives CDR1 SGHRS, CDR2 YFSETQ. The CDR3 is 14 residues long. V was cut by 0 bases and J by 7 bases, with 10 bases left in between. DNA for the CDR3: TGCGCCAGCAGCTTGGTTAGCGAGGCTGAAAAACTGTTTTTT. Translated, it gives CASSLVSEAEKLFF.

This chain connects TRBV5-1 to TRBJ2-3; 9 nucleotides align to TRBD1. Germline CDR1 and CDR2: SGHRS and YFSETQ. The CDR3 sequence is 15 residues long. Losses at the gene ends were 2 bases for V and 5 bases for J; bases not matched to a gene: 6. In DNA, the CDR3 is TGCGCCAGCAGCTTACAGGGGGCCGAGATAGATACGCAGTATTTT. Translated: CASSLQGAEIDTQYF.

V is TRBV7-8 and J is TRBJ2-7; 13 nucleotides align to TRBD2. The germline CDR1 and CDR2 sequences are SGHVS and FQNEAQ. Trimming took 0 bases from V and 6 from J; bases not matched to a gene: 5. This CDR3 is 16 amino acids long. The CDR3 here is CASSLARLAGGSEQYF. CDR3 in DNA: TGTGCCAGCAGCTTAGCCCGACTAGCGGGGGGCTCCGAGCAGTACTTC.

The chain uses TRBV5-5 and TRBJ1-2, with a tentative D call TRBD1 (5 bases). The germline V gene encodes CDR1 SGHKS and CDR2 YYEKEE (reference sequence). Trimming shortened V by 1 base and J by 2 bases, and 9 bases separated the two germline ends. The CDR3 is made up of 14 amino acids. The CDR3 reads CASSLRRQNYGYTF. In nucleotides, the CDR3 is TGTGCCAGCAGCTTGCGGAGACAGAACTATGGCTACACCTTC. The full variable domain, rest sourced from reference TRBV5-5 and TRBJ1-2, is DAGVTQSPTHLIKTRGQQVTLRCSPISGHKSVSWYQQVLGQGPQFIFQYYEKEERGRGNFPDRFSARQFPNYSSELNVNALLLGDSALYLCASSLRRQNYGYTFGSGTRLTVV.

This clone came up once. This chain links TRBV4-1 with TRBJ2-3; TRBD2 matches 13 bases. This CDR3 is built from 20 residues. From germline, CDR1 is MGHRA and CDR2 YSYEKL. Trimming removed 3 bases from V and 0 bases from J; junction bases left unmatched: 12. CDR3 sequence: CASSQRTSGGFPSSTDTQYF. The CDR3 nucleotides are TGCGCCAGCAGCCAGCGGACTAGCGGGGGCTTTCCCTCTAGCACAGATACGCAGTATTTT.

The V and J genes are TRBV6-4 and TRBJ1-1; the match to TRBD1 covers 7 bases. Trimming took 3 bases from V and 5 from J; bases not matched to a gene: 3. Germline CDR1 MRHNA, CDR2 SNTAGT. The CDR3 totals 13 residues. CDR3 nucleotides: TGTGCCAGCAGTGAAGGCAGGGGGACTGAAGCTTTCTTT. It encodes CASSEGRGTEAFF.